This paragraph covers one T cell receptor (beta chain) sequence. Antigen specificity is unknown. This sample stems from a study of OX40 agonist ivuxolimab in advanced cancers. Study summary: Earlier anti-PD-1, anti-PD-L1 or anti-CTLA-4 therapy was permitted; less than 50% had received some. Study results and caveats: Relative to CD4+ cells, CD8+ T cells on average had more expanded clones.

TCRdb's copy holds only in-frame clones and misses some; the assay was immunoSEQ multiplex PCR. This sample yields tens of thousands of clones, of which more than 85% are seen a single time; 31% belongs to the top ten. With 3 bases clipped from V and 2 bases from J, the junction kept 8 bases outside the gene matches. The CDR3 length is 15 residues. Germline values: CDR1 SQVTM, CDR2 ANQGSEA. The sample here was CD4+ or CD8+ T cells sorted from blood, taken in a trial of the OX40 agonist ivuxolimab. This receptor was identified in an adult with an advanced solid tumor such as melanoma, head and neck, liver or kidney cancer. This rearrangement joins TRBV29-1 to TRBJ2-3; 7 bases match TRBD1. The chain's CDR3 is CSVDVGGLFTDTQYF. The DNA of the CDR3 is TGCAGCGTTGATGTAGGGGGCCTATTCACAGATACGCAGTATTTT.